The rows below give T cell receptor beta chains drawn from one sample of a study of shared clonotypes between healthy human individuals. Assay used: immunoSEQ multiplex PCR; TCRdb lists only in-frame clones, some missing. Here the sample spans 550,000 to 650,000 clones, 96% being singletons. The sequencing input was naive CD8+ T cells sorted from blood. These receptors originate from a woman in her twenties or thirties in good health. The CDR3 runs from the conserved cysteine through the conserved F or W. D genes are given only for firm matches. Clone size is not always given. Where it is, it says once, few, many or a class for expanded clones.

.,.,TRBJ2-3,TRBV6-1,CASIEWARSGDTQYF,TGTGCCAGCATCGAATGGGCCCGGAGTGGAGATACGCAGTATTTT
.,.,TRBJ1-1,TRBV5-1,CASSLVDLNTEAFF,TGCGCCAGCAGCTTAGTTGATCTGAACACTGAAGCTTTCTTT
.,TRBD2,TRBJ2-1,TRBV11-2,CASRNAGGLYEQFF,TGTGCCAGCAGAAACGCGGGAGGTCTCTATGAGCAGTTCTTC
.,.,TRBJ2-6,TRBV6-5,CASSDSGANVLTF,TGTGCCAGCAGTGACTCTGGGGCCAACGTCCTGACTTTC
.,.,TRBJ1-1,TRBV4-1,CASSQYGTDTEAFF,TGCGCCAGCAGCCAATACGGGACGGACACTGAAGCTTTCTTT
.,.,TRBJ1-1,TRBV7-8,CASSLETDMNTEAFF,TGTGCCAGCAGCTTAGAGACAGACATGAACACTGAAGCTTTCTTT
.,.,TRBJ2-7,TRBV29-1,CSVGDSWTTSYEQYF,TGCAGCGTGGGGGATTCTTGGACTACCTCCTACGAGCAGTACTTC
.,.,TRBJ2-2,TRBV2,CASSELGPLDHTGELFF,TGTGCCAGCAGTGAATTGGGTCCACTAGATCACACCGGGGAGCTGTTTTTT
once,.,TRBJ1-2,TRBV5-6,CASSLALLAGGYTF,TGTGCCAGCAGCTTGGCCCTTCTGGCGGGCGGCTACACCTTC
.,.,TRBJ1-3,TRBV19,CASSTDPSSGNTIYF,TGTGCCAGTAGTACGGACCCGAGCTCTGGAAACACCATATATTTT
.,.,TRBJ1-2,TRBV20-1,CSAKLPYGYTF,TGCAGTGCTAAACTTCCCTATGGCTACACCTTC
.,TRBD2,TRBJ2-3,TRBV28,CASCSLAGGPADTQYF,TGTGCCAGTTGTAGTCTAGCGGGAGGGCCGGCAGATACGCAGTATTTT
.,TRBD2,TRBJ2-7,TRBV5-4,CASSETLAGEQYF,TGTGCCAGCAGCGAGACATTAGCGGGAGAGCAGTACTTC
.,.,TRBJ2-7,TRBV27,CASSSDGPFYEQYF,TGTGCCAGCAGCTCTGACGGTCCCTTCTACGAGCAGTACTTC
.,TRBD1,TRBJ2-7,TRBV7-2,CASSLLASFQGVEQYF,TGTGCCAGCAGCCTCCTTGCGTCCTTCCAGGGGGTCGAGCAGTACTTC
.,TRBD1,TRBJ1-5,TRBV18,CASSRGTGSAQPQHF,TGTGCCAGCTCACGAGGGACAGGGAGTGCTCAGCCCCAGCATTTT
.,.,TRBJ2-3,TRBV4-1,CASSSSLGGPHTDTQYF,TGCGCCAGCAGTTCGAGCCTGGGGGGTCCCCACACAGATACGCAGTATTTT
.,TRBD1,TRBJ2-7,TRBV5-1,CASSLGPGQSYEQYF,TGCGCCAGCAGCTTGGGTCCGGGACAGAGCTACGAGCAGTACTTC
.,TRBD1,TRBJ2-1,TRBV30,CAWTEGQGYNEQFF,TGTGCCTGGACCGAGGGACAGGGATACAATGAGCAGTTCTTC
.,.,TRBJ2-7,TRBV6-5,CASSYSEGYEQYF,TGTGCCAGCAGTTACTCGGAGGGGTACGAGCAGTACTTC
.,.,TRBJ2-1,TRBV13,CASSQGQLQYNEQFF,TGTGCCAGCAGCCAAGGACAGCTGCAATACAATGAGCAGTTCTTC
.,.,TRBJ1-1,TRBV7-9,CASSLSGAEAFF,TGTGCCAGCAGCTTGAGCGGGGCTGAAGCTTTCTTT
.,.,TRBJ2-1,TRBV10-3,CAISESKLFEQFF,TGTGCCATCAGTGAGTCGAAGCTTTTTGAGCAGTTCTTC
.,.,TRBJ1-2,TRBV21-1,CASSKVVTGVVGYTF,TGTGCCAGCAGCAAAGTGGTAACAGGGGTTGTTGGCTACACCTTC